The 8 T cell receptor beta chains in this list originate from one sample, sequenced in a study of blood T cells in healthy people across ages. Next came a second PCR, run for roughly 6 to 11 cycles, which used a sample-barcoded 5' primer along with a J-beta primer mix. TCRdb independently ran MiXCR on the 5' RACE reads; one entry per CDR3 protein. Of about 1.5 million distinct CDR3 sequences listed, 35% to 45% are singletons. The material sequenced was blood. These receptors were collected from a woman under 30 in good health.

CDR3 sequence reads: CASSYRRTGANVLTF. The CDR3 DNA follows: TGTGCCAGCAGTTACCGTCGAACTGGGGCCAACGTCCTGACTTTC. The chain links TRBV6-2 or TRBV6-3 to TRBJ2-6, with D unclear. Trimming took 2 bases from V and 2 from J, leaving 7 bases between them. The CDR3 covers 15 residues. The germline V gene has CDR1 MNHEY and CDR2 SVGEGT.

V usage is TRBV6-2 or TRBV6-3 and J usage is TRBJ1-2; a weak D match, TRBD1 (6 bases). Trimming stripped 0 bases from V and 3 bases from J, with 14 bases between. Germline V gene lookup returns CDR1 MNHEY and CDR2 SVGEGT. This CDR3 comprises 16 residues. The CDR3, as DNA: TGTGCCAGCAGTTACTCCAGGACAGAGGGGGACTATGGCTACACCTTC. Translation gives CASSYSRTEGDYGYTF.

This clonotype has more than one count but fewer than ten. The chain has TRBV7-2 and TRBJ1-5, with a weak D call TRBD1 (5 bases). Germline V gene sequence: CDR1 SGHTA, CDR2 FQGNSA. Trimming cost V 5 bases and J 4 bases, with 9 bases left between them. This CDR3 contains 13 residues. The CDR3 DNA follows: TGTGCCAGCAGCGCCTGGGGGAATCAGCCCCAGCATTTT. Encoded protein: CASSAWGNQPQHF.

This clonotype was observed a handful of times. V is TRBV5-1 and J is TRBJ2-2; TRBD2 matches at 13 bases. The CDR3 is 18 amino acids. The germline CDR1 and CDR2 sequences are SGHRS and YFSETQ. Trimming at V came to 6 bases and at J to 0 bases, leaving 8 bases not matched to a gene. This CDR3 reads CASTRTSGRYSNTGELFF. The DNA for the CDR3 is TGCGCCAGCACCCGGACTAGCGGGAGATACTCGAACACCGGGGAGCTGTTTTTT.

This clonotype was detected a few times. V usage is TRBV7-8 and J usage is TRBJ1-1, with D tentatively TRBD1 (6 bases). Germline CDR1 reads SGHVS; CDR2 reads FQNEAQ. This CDR3 has 14 residues. V lost 5 bases, J lost 1 base, and 11 bases lay in between. The chain's CDR3 is CASSPADRNTEAFF. The DNA of the CDR3 is TGTGCCAGCAGCCCCGCGGACAGGAACACTGAAGCTTTCTTT.

This chain joins TRBV27 and TRBJ2-5; 11 nucleotides line up with TRBD2. The J call may be wrong; the DNA end is better matched by TRBJ2-7. In germline, CDR1 is MNHEY, CDR2 SMNVEV (reference sequence). The CDR3 covers 15 residues. CDR3 in DNA: TGTGCCAGCAGTTTGTATAGCGGGAGGGACAACGAGCAGTACTTC. Translated, it gives CASSLYSGRDNEQYF.

V and J are TRBV27 and TRBJ2-2, with D unresolved. The germline V gene has CDR1 MNHEY and CDR2 SMNVEV (reference sequence). This CDR3 region has 13 residues. The ends were cut back, 4 bases at V and 8 bases at J, with 11 bases in the middle. DNA for the CDR3: TGTGCCAGCAGTTATCCCGGGCGAGGGGAGCTGTTTTTT. Translated: CASSYPGRGELFF.

The chain carries TRBV20-1 and TRBJ2-7; 7 nucleotides align to TRBD2. With V trimmed by 5 bases and J by 1 base, 11 bases remained unmatched. Per the germline V gene, CDR1 is DFQATT and CDR2 is SNEGSKA (reference sequence). CDR3 length: 15 amino acids. The CDR3 DNA sequence: TGCAGTGCTGGGGGGGACGTCCTATCTTCCTACGAGCAGTACTTC. Translating it yields CSAGGDVLSSYEQYF.